Given below is one T cell receptor (beta chain) in context. The antigen is undetermined. The repertoire was sequenced with immunoSEQ multiplex PCR; TCRdb's copy has only in-frame clones and lacks some. The table shows a few million clones, with more than 80% occurring only once. This specimen belongs to a study of shared clonotypes between healthy human individuals. Study-wide points: Generation of non-shared clonotypes was less probable than generation of clonotypes shared by all four donors. Only a few donors were included, so the genetic and exposure-history diversity represented was limited.

Germline lookup yields CDR1 SGHDT and CDR2 YYEEEE. Trimming removed 0 bases from V and 5 bases from J, with 11 bases in between. The CDR3 is 14 residues long. Specimen: naive CD4+ T cells sorted from blood. Subset reported: CD45RA+ positively selected. The V gene is TRBV5-6, the J gene TRBJ1-1; D is ambiguous. The TCR comes from a man aged 18 to 29 in good health. CDR3 coding DNA: TGTGCCAGCAGCTTGGATGGGGTTTGGACTGAAGCTTTCTTT. It encodes CASSLDGVWTEAFF.